Described below is a single T cell receptor beta chain sequence and its context. Antigen unknown. Specified treatment: oral pan-JAK inhibitor, 5-10 mg twice daily. Alopecia areata patients had lesional scalp punch biopsies and peripheral blood taken from them. Looked up from germline, CDR1 is MNHNY and CDR2 is SVGAGI (reference sequence). V was pared by 7 bases and J by 1 base, with 7 bases between. CDR3 size: 12 residues. The data stem from a study of CD8+ T cells in alopecia areata. General study points: Sharing of TCR sequences between patients (possibly for HLA-related reasons) was less clear than in mice.

RNA was extracted and reverse transcribed into cDNA as the sequencing template. Repertoires were generated with immunoSEQ multiplex PCR, while TCRdb's copy carries only in-frame clones and drops some. The sample holds about 110,000 clones, about 59% seen once. The source was CD8+ T cells sorted from blood, collected at week 24, from a patient treated with tofacitinib. This sequence originates from a human donor with alopecia areata. V and J are TRBV6-6 and TRBJ1-1, with unresolved D. CDR3 residues: CASTLGNTEAFF. The CDR3 nucleotides are TGTGCCAGCACCCTGGGGAACACTGAAGCTTTCTTT.